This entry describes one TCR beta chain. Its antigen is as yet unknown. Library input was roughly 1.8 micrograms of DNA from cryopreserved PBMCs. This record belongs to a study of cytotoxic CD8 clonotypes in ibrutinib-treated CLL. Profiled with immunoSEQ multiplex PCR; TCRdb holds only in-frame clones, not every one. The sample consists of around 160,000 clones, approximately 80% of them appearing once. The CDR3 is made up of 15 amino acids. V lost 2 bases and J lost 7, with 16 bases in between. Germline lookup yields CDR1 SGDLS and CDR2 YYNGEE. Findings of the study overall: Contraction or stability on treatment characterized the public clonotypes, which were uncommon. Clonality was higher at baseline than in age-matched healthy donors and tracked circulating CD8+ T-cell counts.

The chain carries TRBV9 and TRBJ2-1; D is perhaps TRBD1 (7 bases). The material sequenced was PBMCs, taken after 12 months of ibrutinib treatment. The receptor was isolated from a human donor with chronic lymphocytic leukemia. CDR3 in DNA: TGTGCCAGCAGCGTCCATGAGACAGGGAGGAATGAGCAGTTCTTC. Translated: CASSVHETGRNEQFF. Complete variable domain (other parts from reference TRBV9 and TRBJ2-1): DSGVTQTPKHLITATGQRVTLRCSPRSGDLSVYWYQQSLDQGLQFLIQYYNGEERAKGNILERFSAQQFPDLHSELNLSSLELGDSALYFCASSVHETGRNEQFFGPGTRLTVL.